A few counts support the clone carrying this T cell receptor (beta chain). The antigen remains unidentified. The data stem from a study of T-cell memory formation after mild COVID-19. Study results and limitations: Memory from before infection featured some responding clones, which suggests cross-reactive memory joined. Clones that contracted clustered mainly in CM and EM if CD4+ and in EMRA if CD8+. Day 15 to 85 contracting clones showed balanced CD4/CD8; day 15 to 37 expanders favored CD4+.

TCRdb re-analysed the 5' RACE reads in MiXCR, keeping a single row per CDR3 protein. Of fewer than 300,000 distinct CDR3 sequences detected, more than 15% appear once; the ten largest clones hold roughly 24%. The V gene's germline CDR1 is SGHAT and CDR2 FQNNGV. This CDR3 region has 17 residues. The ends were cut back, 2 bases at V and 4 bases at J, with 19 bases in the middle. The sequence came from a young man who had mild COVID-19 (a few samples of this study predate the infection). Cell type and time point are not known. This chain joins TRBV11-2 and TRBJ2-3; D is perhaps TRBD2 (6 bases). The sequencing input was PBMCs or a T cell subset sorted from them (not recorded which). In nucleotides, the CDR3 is TGTGCCAGCAGCTTAAGCTTGGGGGGATTTCGCTCAGATACGCAGTATTTT. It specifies CASSLSLGGFRSDTQYF.